Below are 16 T cell receptor beta chains sequenced from a single sample in a study of T-cell reconstitution after alpha-beta-depleted transplantation in children. Unique molecular identifiers were incorporated when the TCRbeta library was constructed. TCRdb used MiXCR to reprocess the PCR reads, holding one entry per CDR3 protein. The sample has 130,000 or so distinct CDR3 sequences, more than 9.5% seen once. The input for sequencing was PBMCs, mostly from graft donor cells, taken 180 days after TCRalphabeta/CD19-depleted stem cell transplant. All receptors derive from a girl less than two years old who had a stem cell transplant for combined immunodeficiency, so the T cells may come from the graft donor.

This rearrangement joins TRBV10-3 to TRBJ2-5; D might be TRBD2 (6 bases). Germline V gene data show CDR1 as ENHRY and CDR2 as SYGVKD. This CDR3 has 16 amino acids. With 2 bases removed from V and 1 base from J, the gap between germline ends came to 14 bases. The CDR3 protein is CAISEHGRGRQETQYF. For the CDR3, the DNA is TGTGCCATCAGTGAGCATGGGCGGGGTCGCCAAGAGACCCAGTACTTC.

This clonotype was seen more than once but under ten times. The J gene is TRBJ2-7, the V gene TRBV7-2; TRBD1 aligns across 9 bases. After removal of 1 base from V and 2 bases from J, the junction contained 3 bases not matched to a gene. Germline-derived CDR1 and CDR2 are SGHTA and FQGNSA. The CDR3 consists of 15 residues. The chain's CDR3 is CASSLVGTGPYEQYF. The CDR3, as DNA: TGTGCCAGCAGCTTAGTAGGGACAGGGCCCTACGAGCAGTACTTC.

This clonotype turned up a few times. CDR3 loop: CASSFKGATRNEQFF. CDR3 nucleotides: TGTGCCAGCAGCTTTAAGGGGGCGACTAGGAATGAGCAGTTCTTC. V is TRBV7-9 and J is TRBJ2-1; D is perhaps TRBD1 (7 bases). CDR1 and CDR2 (germline): SEHNR, FQNEAQ (reference sequence). Trimming took 3 bases from V and 7 from J, leaving 16 bases between them. This CDR3 has 15 residues.

This clonotype was counted between two and nine times. The V call is TRBV12-5, the J call TRBJ2-6; D possibly matches TRBD1 or TRBD2 (6 bases each). This CDR3 region has 22 residues. V was shortened by 0 bases and J by 4 bases, with 28 bases between the two germline ends. Germline CDR1 reads LGHNT; CDR2 reads FRNRAP. CDR3 DNA: TGTGCTAGTGGTTTGGTTTGGCAGGGGACCTTATCTGGGACTCTGGGGGCCAACGTCCTGACTTTC. It codes for CASGLVWQGTLSGTLGANVLTF.

A few counts support this clonotype. The chain joins TRBV11-3 to TRBJ2-1, with TRBD2 matching 12 bases. V was clipped by 5 bases and J by 9 bases; unmatched bases: 2. The CDR3 covers 13 residues. Germline V gene lookup returns CDR1 SGHNT and CDR2 YENEEA. CDR3 in DNA: TGTGCCAGCAGCCTACTAGCGGGGGGTGAGCAGTTCTTC. Translation: CASSLLAGGEQFF.

This clonotype has only a few counts. The V call is TRBV6-5, the J call TRBJ1-6; D is perhaps TRBD1 (5 bases). In germline, CDR1 is MNHEY, CDR2 SVGAGI. Trimming removed 2 bases from V and 9 bases from J, with 23 bases in between. The CDR3 contains 18 residues. Here the CDR3 DNA reads TGTGCCAGCAGTTACCGCCCTGTTGTTGGGGGATCGGGTTCACCCCTCCACTTT. As protein: CASSYRPVVGGSGSPLHF.

This clonotype was detected only a few times. The rearrangement uses TRBV12-5 and TRBJ1-2, with 8 bases matching TRBD1. The V and J ends lost 6 bases and 5 bases, in that order; junction bases with no gene match: 11. The CDR3 length is 15 residues. CDR1 is LGHNT, CDR2 FRNRAP, per germline. The CDR3 DNA follows: TGTGCTAGTGGCCTTGAGGACAGGGCGGATTATGGCTACACCTTC. Translated: CASGLEDRADYGYTF.

The CDR3 DNA sequence: TGTGCCAGCACCCTACGAGGGCTAGCGGAGTACAATGAGCAGTTCTTC. Translating gives CASTLRGLAEYNEQFF. The chain uses TRBV5-5 and TRBJ2-1; 7 nucleotides align to TRBD2. The CDR3 runs to 16 residues. V trimming: 6 bases; J trimming: 4 bases; junction bases outside the gene matches: 13. CDR1 and CDR2 from the germline V gene are SGHKS and YYEKEE (reference sequence).

This clonotype came up a few times. The chain recombines TRBV12-3 or TRBV12-4 with TRBJ1-1; TRBD1 might be the D (5 bases). The CDR3 has 12 residues. The germline V and J ends were trimmed by 5 bases and 8 bases, with 12 bases remaining between them. The CDR3 DNA reads as TGTGCCAGCAGTCAATCGACAGCCGAAGCTTTCTTT. This sequence encodes CASSQSTAEAFF.

J is TRBJ1-1 and V is TRBV7-2, with a tentative D call TRBD1 (5 bases). The germline V gene encodes CDR1 SGHTA and CDR2 FQGNSA. V was pared by 6 bases and J by 1 base, with 9 bases between. The CDR3 is 13 residues long. DNA of the CDR3: TGTGCCAGCAGGCGGGACCCGAACACTGAAGCTTTCTTT. It yields the protein CASRRDPNTEAFF.

This clonotype showed up just a few times. This sequence joins TRBV29-1 and TRBJ2-5; D gene unclear. V gave up 0 bases and J gave up 5 bases, with 4 bases separating them. CDR3 length: 11 amino acids. The germline CDR1 and CDR2 sequences are SQVTM and ANQGSEA. The CDR3 region has the DNA TGCAGCGTTGAAGATCCGGAGACCCAGTACTTC. Amino acids: CSVEDPETQYF.

The CDR3 sequence: CASSSRDRGTGELFF. The CDR3 nucleotides read TGTGCCAGCAGCAGCCGGGACAGGGGCACCGGGGAGCTGTTTTTT. The chain is built from TRBV21-1 and TRBJ2-2; the D call in the table, TRBD1, was not verified against the DNA. TRBV21-1 is designated a pseudogene. This CDR3 has 15 residues.

This rearrangement joins TRBV5-4 to TRBJ2-7; the D gene is possibly TRBD2 (5 bases). The V gene lost 3 bases and the J gene lost 8 bases, with 12 bases spanning the gap. Germline V gives CDR1 SGHNT, CDR2 YYREEE (reference sequence). This CDR3 spans 12 amino acids. The CDR3 DNA is TGTGCCAGCAGCTCCGTATTCGGGAAGCAGTACTTC. Its translation is CASSSVFGKQYF.

This clonotype has only a few counts. J is TRBJ2-3 and V is TRBV4-3; maybe TRBD2 (6 bases). Deletions cut 3 bases from V and 0 bases from J, with 10 bases between. Per germline, CDR1 LGHNA and CDR2 YSLEER. The CDR3 runs to 15 residues. CDR3 in DNA: TGCGCCAGCAGCCATCTTGGAGGGAGCACAGATACGCAGTATTTT. Its translation is CASSHLGGSTDTQYF.

This clonotype was seen at least ten times. The genes are TRBV5-1 and TRBJ2-6; D gene uncertain. This CDR3 is 15 amino acids long. Trimming removed 0 bases at V and 2 bases at J, with 6 bases between. The germline gives CDR1 SGHRS, CDR2 YFSETQ. This CDR3 is CASSLEWTGANVLTF. The CDR3 DNA is TGCGCCAGCAGCTTGGAATGGACTGGGGCCAACGTCCTGACTTTC.

This CDR3 reads CASSPPTGANTEAFF. The DNA for the CDR3 is TGTGCCAGCAGCCCTCCGACAGGGGCGAACACTGAAGCTTTCTTT. V usage is TRBV28 and J usage is TRBJ1-1; 8 nucleotides align to TRBD1. J lost 1 base, V lost 6 bases, and 7 bases had no gene match. The CDR3 runs to 15 residues. CDR1 is MDHEN and CDR2 is SYDVKM in the germline V gene.